The clone carrying this T cell receptor beta chain was seen a handful of times. The sample comes from a study of T cell changes during pregnancy in multiple sclerosis. Generated by immunoSEQ multiplex PCR, the TCRdb table keeps only in-frame clones and is missing some. The sample lists about 73,000 clones, 80% to 95% seen once, with 2.8% in the top ten. Trimming left V 3 bases short and J 5 bases short, with 17 bases between. This CDR3 region has 16 residues. The germline V gene has CDR1 LNHDA and CDR2 SQIVND (reference sequence). The chain uses TRBV19 and TRBJ1-5, with no clear D. This receptor was obtained from a female donor in good health, enrolled as a control in a pregnancy study. The starting material was peripheral blood, obtained in the third trimester of pregnancy. CDR3 nucleotide sequence: TGTGCCAGTAGTATCGGGTACAGTACGAGGGATCAGCCCCAGCATTTT. This gives the protein CASSIGYSTRDQPQHF.